These T cell receptor beta chains were read from a single sample in a study of T cells in Graves' hyperthyroidism and ophthalmopathy. TCRdb redid the calling of the multiplex PCR reads with MiXCR, one entry per CDR3 protein. The table has under 350,000 distinct CDR3 sequences, more than 15% seen once. The source material was blood. All receptors derive from a woman aged 55-69 years with Graves' ophthalmopathy. CDR3s leave out the opening cysteine and the closing phenylalanine or tryptophan. A D gene is named only where the DNA matches it firmly.

>TRBV20-1|.
SARETGLFYEQY
>TRBV2|.
ASSEEAEWY
>TRBV5-1|.
ASSLVGSRGENEQF
>TRBV18|.
ASSPFGDTEAF
>TRBV2|TRBD2
ATLGLAVTDTQY
>TRBV6-2/TRBV6-3|.
ASGWTRDNSPLH
>TRBV7-8|TRBD2
ASSQTGLAGGGEQY
>TRBV5-1|TRBD2
ASSLVAGGDNEQF
>TRBV12-3/TRBV12-4|TRBD2
ASSRLAGGSEQF
>TRBV12-3/TRBV12-4|.
ASSPPNTQY
>TRBV7-3|.
ASSLSSMEPQH
>TRBV2|.
ASSHNRQTGNTEAF
>TRBV5-1|TRBD1
ASSPTGQGWETQY
>TRBV28|.
ASSPTDAAENIQY
>TRBV6-2/TRBV6-3|.
ASSTQGTGNQPQH
>TRBV7-6|.
ASSLDGIQPQH
>TRBV12-3/TRBV12-4|TRBD1
ASRPLGTGETRTIY
>TRBV7-8|TRBD1
ASSFRDRYNEQF
>TRBV6-2/TRBV6-3|.
AISVATGELF
>TRBV7-6|TRBD1
ASRPYGQGSEKLF
>TRBV7-2|TRBD2
ASSLSSSGETGELF
>TRBV10-3|.
AISNLTGNTGELF
>TRBV6-1|TRBD1
ASSEQGTFYEQY
>TRBV9|TRBD1
ASSVARDRGNTGELF
>TRBV2|TRBD2
ASKRTSGRVNNEQF
>TRBV5-1|.
TSSSKGGTGNKLAEPFNEQF
>TRBV10-3|TRBD1
AITPGTGVSANTGELF
>TRBV2|.
ASSRLGGANTGELF
>TRBV20-1|.
SAKGRMNTEAF
>TRBV27|TRBD2
ASRTFMRTSGSYEQY
>TRBV10-3|TRBD2
AISDSGRGGETQY
>TRBV28|TRBD1
ASSLDRTGLSNQPQH
>TRBV2|TRBD2
ASSVSGALGEQY
>TRBV28|TRBD2
ASSGTSGKPYNEQF
>TRBV15|.
ATSRDRSGGHNEQF
>TRBV12-3/TRBV12-4|.
ASSSWGDSYNEQF
>TRBV20-1|.
SARDTRDSPLH
>TRBV11-1|.
ASSLVRAVYGQSSYNEQF
>TRBV29-1|TRBD1
SAGGQGYGYT
>TRBV20-1|TRBD2
SASLPPLAGRGNEQF
>TRBV6-2/TRBV6-3|TRBD1
ASRWGTGSYEQY
>TRBV7-9|.
ASSLFLYNEQF
>TRBV5-1|.
ASSLYVSGNTIY
>TRBV19|TRBD1
ASSIPRQGSRSGANVLT
>TRBV7-9|.
ASSRPGQSAKNIQY
>TRBV7-3|.
ASSVRELPYNEQF
>TRBV28|TRBD1
ASSLGTGYYGYT
>TRBV6-5|.
ASSYSEGVGTEAF
>TRBV4-1|.
ASSQPLGRNTIY
>TRBV6-1|.
ASSLSGAGYNEQF
>TRBV7-9|TRBD1
ASRPAGGTFEKLF
>TRBV5-1|.
ASSLSGGNHQPQH
>TRBV4-2|TRBD1
ASTPRQGNEKLF
>TRBV7-9|TRBD1
ASSPVTGIIEKLF
>TRBV7-2|TRBD1
ASSLTGGGDEQY
>TRBV7-8|TRBD1
ASSPRRDRGRTGELF
>TRBV2|.
ASGRLIYNEQF
>TRBV20-1|TRBD1
SPRDREGTEAF